This T cell receptor (beta chain) is from a study of blood T cell repertoires in COVID-19. Background on the study: Sites across the United States, Italy and Spain contributed samples from acute and convalescent COVID-19.

The protocol was immunoSEQ multiplex PCR, while the TCRdb copy is restricted to in-frame clones and leaves out a portion. Of 200,000 to 300,000 clones listed, 65% to 90% are singletons. Germline V gene sequence: CDR1 MNHEY, CDR2 SVGAGI. With 6 bases removed from V and 4 bases from J, the gap between germline ends came to 13 bases. The CDR3 is 14 residues long. Researchers sorted participants into cohorts using their self-reported clinical history. The chain links TRBV6-5 to TRBJ1-3, with unresolved D. This sequence was found in a woman in her forties or fifties with acute COVID-19. The sample comprised PBMCs or T cells enriched from blood (not recorded which). CDR3 coding DNA: TGTGCCAGCAGCCAGGAAGTGGAAGGAAACACCATATATTTT. It encodes CASSQEVEGNTIYF.